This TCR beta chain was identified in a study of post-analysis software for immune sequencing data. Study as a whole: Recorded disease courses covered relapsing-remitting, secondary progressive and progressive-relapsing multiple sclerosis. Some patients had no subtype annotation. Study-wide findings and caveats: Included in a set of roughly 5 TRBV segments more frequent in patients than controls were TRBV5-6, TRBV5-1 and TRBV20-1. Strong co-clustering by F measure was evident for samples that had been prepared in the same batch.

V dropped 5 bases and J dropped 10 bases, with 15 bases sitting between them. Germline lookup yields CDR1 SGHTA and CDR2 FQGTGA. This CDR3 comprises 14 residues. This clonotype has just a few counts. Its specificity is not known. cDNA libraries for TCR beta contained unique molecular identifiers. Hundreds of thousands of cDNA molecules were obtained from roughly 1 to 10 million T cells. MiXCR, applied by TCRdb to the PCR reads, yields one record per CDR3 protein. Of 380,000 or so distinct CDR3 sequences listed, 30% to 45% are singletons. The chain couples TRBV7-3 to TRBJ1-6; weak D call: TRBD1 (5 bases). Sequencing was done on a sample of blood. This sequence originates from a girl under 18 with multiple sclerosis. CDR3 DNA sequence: TGTGCCAGCAGCGGGGGTCAGCCGGGATCACCCCTCCACTTT. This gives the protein CASSGGQPGSPLHF.